This T cell receptor beta chain was found in a study of identical twins. Germline CDR1 SEHNR, CDR2 FQNEAQ (reference sequence). The CDR3 extends over 14 amino acids. Trimming shortened V by 5 bases and J by 3 bases, and 11 bases separated the two germline ends. Study-level findings and limits: Modelling underestimated the level of out-of-frame TCR alpha sharing observed in monozygotic twins.

This clonotype has at least ten counts. What it binds is unknown. TCRdb used MiXCR to reprocess the 5' RACE reads, holding one entry per CDR3 protein. Of about 500,000 distinct CDR3 sequences in the sample, over 11% were seen once. These data were likewise used in another study, on yellow fever vaccine responses in identical twins.

This TCR was recovered from a woman aged 18 to 35 in good health. The sequenced sample was CD4+ T cells sorted from blood. The chain is built from TRBV7-9 and TRBJ2-1, with TRBD1 as a possible D gene (5 bases). The CDR3 sequence is CASSPWGDYNEQFF. In nucleotides, the CDR3 is TGTGCCAGCAGCCCCTGGGGCGACTACAATGAGCAGTTCTTC.